A selection of T cell receptor beta chains follows, all from one sample in a study of T cells in Graves' hyperthyroidism and ophthalmopathy. TCRdb re-called the multiplex PCR reads with MiXCR, one entry per CDR3 protein. In the table there are 450,000 to 600,000 distinct CDR3 sequences, just under 20% of which are singletons. Sequencing used blood. The origin of the receptors is a man in his forties with Graves' ophthalmopathy. The CDR3 runs from the conserved cysteine through the conserved F or W. D genes are given only for firm matches. Rows may omit the clone size; those that give it use once, few, many or a size class.

cdr3_aa cdr3_nt d_call clone_size j_call v_call
CASNRYRSEVTEAFF TGTGCCAGCAATCGTTACAGGTCTGAGGTCACTGAAGCTTTCTTT NA many TRBJ1-1 TRBV12-3/TRBV12-4
CASSYRVRAKNIQYF TGTGCCAGCTCGTACAGGGTGAGGGCCAAAAACATTCAGTACTTC NA few TRBJ2-4 TRBV18
CASRPTSGSTGELFF TGTGCCAGCAGACCGACTAGCGGGAGCACCGGGGAGCTGTTTTTT TRBD2 many TRBJ2-2 TRBV5-5
CSAAGNDQPQHF TGCAGTGCTGCCGGGAACGATCAGCCCCAGCATTTT NA many TRBJ1-5 TRBV20-1
CASSSLGAANEKLFF TGCGCCAGCAGCTCCCTTGGGGCTGCTAATGAAAAACTGTTTTTT NA few TRBJ1-4 TRBV5-1
CASSFMAGAGDTQYF TGTGCCAGCAGTTTTATGGCGGGAGCTGGTGATACGCAGTATTTT TRBD2 NA TRBJ2-3 TRBV27
CASSLEGQGSHEQYF TGCGCCAGCAGCTTGGAGGGACAGGGTTCCCACGAGCAGTACTTC TRBD1 NA TRBJ2-7 TRBV5-1
CSVVLGFTETQYF TGCAGCGTTGTATTGGGTTTTACGGAGACCCAGTACTTC NA few TRBJ2-5 TRBV29-1
CASSQGTGGYYGYTF TGTGCCAGCAGCCAAGGTACAGGGGGCTACTATGGCTACACCTTC TRBD1 many TRBJ1-2 TRBV3-1
CASSPTRTLTQYF TGTGCCAGCAGCCCCACGCGGACTCTAACGCAGTATTTT NA NA TRBJ2-3 TRBV3-1
CASSPGTRSYEQYF TGTGCCAGCAGCCCCGGGACACGTTCCTACGAGCAGTACTTC NA many TRBJ2-7 TRBV2
CASSKVVIETQYF TGTGCCAGCAGCAAGGTCGTGATAGAGACCCAGTACTTC NA NA TRBJ2-5 TRBV7-9
CASSVFGQGAPETQYF TGTGCCAGCAGCGTATTTGGACAGGGGGCGCCGGAGACCCAGTACTTC TRBD1 NA TRBJ2-5 TRBV9
CASSPGGGGTGELFF TGTGCCAGCAGCCCCGGGGGAGGGGGTACCGGGGAGCTGTTTTTT NA NA TRBJ2-2 TRBV7-3
CASSLSGSGYGYTF TGTGCCAGCAGTTTATCCGGGTCAGGCTATGGCTACACCTTC NA NA TRBJ1-2 TRBV27
CASSERGTGAGNTIYF TGTGCCAGCAGTGAACGTGGGACAGGGGCTGGAAACACCATATATTTT TRBD1 NA TRBJ1-3 TRBV2
CAISAPSGRYEQYF TGTGCCATCAGTGCGCCTAGCGGGAGATACGAGCAGTACTTC TRBD2 NA TRBJ2-7 TRBV10-3
CASSLSGVGYIQYF TGTGCCAGCAGTTTATCGGGGGTGGGATACATTCAGTACTTC NA NA TRBJ2-4 TRBV27
CASSQGRQGFYEQYF TGCGCCAGCAGCCAAGGGAGACAGGGTTTTTACGAGCAGTACTTC TRBD1 few TRBJ2-7 TRBV4-3
CSAREAAGETEAFF TGCAGTGCTAGAGAGGCGGCCGGAGAAACTGAAGCTTTCTTT NA NA TRBJ1-1 TRBV20-1
CATSESGTGGSYGYTF TGTGCCACCAGTGAAAGTGGGACAGGGGGCAGCTATGGCTACACCTTC TRBD1 NA TRBJ1-2 TRBV24-1
CASSGNSGGQTQYF TGCGCCAGCAGTGGGAACTCAGGGGGCCAGACCCAGTACTTC TRBD1 few TRBJ2-5 TRBV10-2
CASSSGATYEQYF TGTGCCAGCAGCTCCGGGGCGACCTACGAGCAGTACTTC NA few TRBJ2-7 TRBV7-2
CAISRRESSGNTIYF TGTGCCATCAGTCGCAGGGAGAGTTCTGGAAACACCATATATTTT NA NA TRBJ1-3 TRBV10-3
CASSPAERSTEAFF TGTGCCAGCTCACCAGCCGAGCGGAGCACTGAAGCTTTCTTT NA few TRBJ1-1 TRBV18
CASGYPPTGTSGSVYNEQFF TGTGCCAGCGGATACCCCCCTACCGGGACTAGCGGGTCGGTTTACAATGAGCAGTTCTTC TRBD2 NA TRBJ2-1 TRBV11-2
CSAKSAGGPQETQYF TGCAGTGCTAAGTCGGCGGGGGGGCCCCAAGAGACCCAGTACTTC TRBD2 few TRBJ2-5 TRBV20-1
CASSGRRLAQHF TGTGCCAGTAGTGGACGGCGTTTGGCCCAGCATTTT NA NA TRBJ1-5 TRBV19
CATRRQDQAASSYNSPLHF TGTGCCACGAGGCGCCAGGATCAGGCAGCGAGCTCCTATAATTCACCCCTCCACTTT NA few TRBJ1-6 TRBV10-3
CSASVIQETQYF TGCAGTGCTAGTGTAATTCAAGAGACCCAGTACTTC NA few TRBJ2-5 TRBV20-1
CSVDDRGKGYTF TGCAGCGTTGACGACAGGGGGAAGGGCTACACCTTC TRBD1 NA TRBJ1-2 TRBV29-1
CASSERGQGSSNQPQHF TGTGCCAGCAGTGAAAGGGGACAGGGGAGCAGCAATCAGCCCCAGCATTTT TRBD1 few TRBJ1-5 TRBV6-1
CASTGGGGSGPGELFF TGTGCCAGTACCGGCGGTGGCGGGAGTGGCCCCGGGGAGCTGTTTTTT TRBD2 NA TRBJ2-2 TRBV19
CASSFGPQETQYF TGTGCCAGCAGTTTCGGGCCCCAAGAGACCCAGTACTTC NA many TRBJ2-5 TRBV28
CSARDPQRNYEQYF TGCAGTGCTAGAGATCCTCAACGGAACTACGAGCAGTACTTC NA many TRBJ2-7 TRBV20-1
CASSYPDSGRGSYNEQFF TGTGCCAGCAGTTACCCCGATAGCGGGAGGGGCTCCTACAATGAGCAGTTCTTC TRBD2 NA TRBJ2-1 TRBV6-5
CASSVDSSGGYEQYF TGTGCCAGCAGCGTAGATTCTAGCGGGGGCTACGAGCAGTACTTC TRBD2 few TRBJ2-7 TRBV9
CASSLGDRRQYF TGCGCCAGCAGCTTGGGGGACCGCCGACAGTACTTC NA NA TRBJ2-7 TRBV5-1
CASSPPLGLAGGGNEQFF TGTGCCAGCAGCCCCCCCCTGGGACTAGCGGGAGGGGGGAATGAGCAGTTCTTC TRBD2 many TRBJ2-1 TRBV7-2
CASTRTMAQYF TGTGCCAGCACCCGGACTATGGCTCAGTACTTC NA few TRBJ2-5 TRBV2
CASRAGGSGANVLTF TGTGCCAGCCGCGCAGGGGGCTCTGGGGCCAACGTCCTGACTTTC TRBD1 few TRBJ2-6 TRBV19
CASMPRDSNQPQHF TGTGCCAGCATGCCCCGGGACAGCAATCAGCCCCAGCATTTT NA few TRBJ1-5 TRBV6-1
CASSLTGDYRTGELFF TGTGCCAGCAGCTTGACCGGGGACTACCGCACCGGGGAGCTGTTTTTT TRBD2 many TRBJ2-2 TRBV7-2
CASSLGPATYEQYF TGTGCCAGCAGCTTGGGGCCGGCGACCTACGAGCAGTACTTC NA few TRBJ2-7 TRBV5-5
CASSSGQGTEAFF TGCGCCAGCAGCTCGGGACAGGGAACTGAAGCTTTCTTT TRBD1 NA TRBJ1-1 TRBV5-1
CASSWGTYQPQHF TGTGCCAGCAGTTGGGGAACTTATCAGCCCCAGCATTTT NA many TRBJ1-5 TRBV12-3/TRBV12-4
CASSQNAGQVTGELFF TGCGCCAGCAGCCAGAATGCGGGACAGGTCACCGGGGAGCTGTTTTTT TRBD1 NA TRBJ2-2 TRBV5-1
CASSIARTGRNGYTF TGTGCCAGCAGTATCGCCCGGACAGGGCGGAATGGCTACACCTTC TRBD1 few TRBJ1-2 TRBV27
CASSLALAGTGETQYF TGTGCCAGCAGCTTAGCCCTAGCGGGAACTGGGGAGACCCAGTACTTC TRBD2 NA TRBJ2-5 TRBV7-6
CASSPGGQVSRDDEQYF TGTGCCAGCAGCCCAGGAGGACAGGTGTCTCGAGACGACGAGCAGTACTTC TRBD1 many TRBJ2-7 TRBV28
CASSTTGQAYEQYF TGTGCCAGCAGTACCACGGGACAGGCCTACGAGCAGTACTTC TRBD1 NA TRBJ2-7 TRBV2
CASTLAQLNTEAFF TGTGCCAGCACCCTGGCGCAGTTGAACACTGAAGCTTTCTTT NA many TRBJ1-1 TRBV7-8